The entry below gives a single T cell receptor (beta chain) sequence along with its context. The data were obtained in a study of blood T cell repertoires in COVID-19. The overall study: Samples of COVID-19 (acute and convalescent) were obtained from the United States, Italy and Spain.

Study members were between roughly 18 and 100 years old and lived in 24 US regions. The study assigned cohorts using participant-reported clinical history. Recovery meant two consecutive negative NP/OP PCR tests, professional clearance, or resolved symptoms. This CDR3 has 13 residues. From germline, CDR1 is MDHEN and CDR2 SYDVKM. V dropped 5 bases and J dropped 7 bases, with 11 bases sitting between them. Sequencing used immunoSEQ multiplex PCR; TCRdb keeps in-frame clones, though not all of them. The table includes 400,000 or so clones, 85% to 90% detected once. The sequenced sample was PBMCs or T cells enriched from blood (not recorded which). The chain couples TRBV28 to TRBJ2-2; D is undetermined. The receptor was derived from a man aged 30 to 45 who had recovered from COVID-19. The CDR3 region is CASSLTTNGELFF. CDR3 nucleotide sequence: TGTGCCAGCAGTCTCACTACGAACGGGGAGCTGTTTTTT.